Listed here is a single T cell receptor beta chain. This clone occurred once. No cognate antigen has been identified for it. Within one base of it there is no much larger clone, and no base qualities were kept. These data originate in a study of T cell responses to AZD1222 COVID-19 vaccine (dated by TCRdb to the early 2020s). With regard to the full study: TCR sequencing was performed for about 250 trial participants, of whom roughly 200 were given two doses of AZD1222 and approximately 25 were given two doses of MenACWY control vaccine. Trial participants were enrolled by age into subgroups of 18-55, 56-69 and 70-plus years, and around 140, 26 and 57 TCR-sequenced participants, respectively, were included in these subgroups. Here is what the overall study found, with its caveats: Reportedly, almost half of the unique spike-specific TCRs recognized epitopes lying outside the regions that are mutated in the B.1.351 and B.1.1.7 variants. Because no samples from the day 14 peak response were available, repertoires could be characterized only after the peak T cell response. Vaccine-associated CD4 TCRs spanned the whole spike protein, with dominant responses in regions 160-218 and 743-854. Only six or seven AZD1222 recipients were SARS-CoV-2 seropositive at baseline, limiting conclusions about previously exposed vaccinees. A significant rise in spike-specific TCR breadth and depth was observed after two AZD1222 doses relative to day 0 and relative to MenACWY recipients. The 56-69-year group was small, and its depth increase did not reach significance, likely because of low power. Most participants were white British and females outnumbered males, and the authors suggested that clonal diversity may have been underestimated.

CDR1 KGHSH and CDR2 LQKENI were looked up in the germline V gene. Cut back by 0 bases and 3 bases, the V and J ends lie 11 bases apart. Spanning cysteine to phenylalanine, the CDR3 consists of 16 amino acids. Kept here is only the CDR3 DNA, which spans 48 bases and is read in frame from base 1. The CDR3 regions of human TCRbeta chains were analyzed by immunosequencing. As for the original processing: Repertoire TCRs were checked for matches against a reference library of SARS-CoV-2-specific TCRs that had been generated using the MIRA antigen-specificity platform. Breadth was defined as the fraction of unique TCRs that were SARS-CoV-2-associated. Depth was defined as the fraction of total T cells that were SARS-CoV-2-associated. Using the MIRA data, each spike-specific TCR was mapped to the spike region that the TCR reacts to and placed in a CD4 or CD8 class. Log10-transformed breadth and depth values were compared by one-way ANOVA with Sidak's multiple comparisons tests. TCRdb took this table from immuneACCESS and kept in-frame rearrangements with V and J called. Such tables lack part of the clones; where checked against another copy, unresolved V genes explain under half of the gap, and the rest is unexplained. For V, J and clone size, that table is used; D and trimming come from the DNA. The sample table lists over 95,000 clones, roughly nine tenths of them with a count of one. Together, the top ten hold roughly 8% of the sample.

This sample's time point label indicates: about 28 days (+/-7) after the second vaccine dose. AZD1222 recipients whose second dose came at about 4 weeks and those whose second dose came at about 12 weeks were combined into one group, since spike-specific TCR depth and breadth did not differ between the two schedules. The vaccinee samples were drawn from two UK trials, COV001 and COV002, one of which was a single-blind randomized controlled phase 2/3 trial testing AZD1222 (ChAdOx1 nCoV-19) in healthy adults. Trial participant PBMC samples were collected at day 0 and day 28 after the second dose for TCRbeta chain sequencing.

The TCR comes from an adult who received the AZD1222 COVID-19 vaccine. The V gene is TRBV18 and the J gene is TRBJ2-2; the D segment could be TRBD1, given 6 matching bases. The material was peripheral blood, obtained 28 days after the second AZD1222 dose. The DNA is TGTGCCAGCTCACCACCAAGTTCAGGGGACACCGGGGAGCTGTTTTTT. This translates into CASSPPSSGDTGELFF.